This T cell receptor beta chain was captured by sequencing in a study of blood T cell repertoires in COVID-19. About the study: The samples span acute and convalescent COVID-19 from the United States, Italy and Spain. Sample material is recorded as cDNA or gDNA derived from T cells, B-cell-depleted T cells, or PBMCs.

This clone showed up just once. In the original workflow: Amplification with reference gene primers provided the estimates of nucleated cell counts. Clones were sequenced by immunoSEQ multiplex PCR, and TCRdb holds only the in-frame ones, with some missing. The V and J calls and the clone size are those of that table, but D and trimming were determined from the DNA. The repertoire holds tens of thousands of clones, with roughly 84% as singletons. V shed 6 bases and J 8 bases; nucleotides not matched to a gene: 11. Germline CDR1 MNHNY, CDR2 SVGAGI (reference sequence). This CDR3 is 14 amino acids long.

V usage is TRBV6-6 and J usage is TRBJ1-2, with 8 bases fitting TRBD1. This clonotype was obtained from a human donor with active COVID-19. The donor label of this sample is uncertain. Sequenced input: peripheral blood. CDR3 in DNA: TGTGCCAGCAGCTTCTCGACAGGGGTGAAGGGCTACACCTTC. Amino acids: CASSFSTGVKGYTF.